One and the same sample provided the 8 T cell receptor beta chains below, sequenced in a study of CD8 T cells in Susac syndrome. Reverse transcription of about 0.45 to 1 ug RNA used random hexamers. One entry per CDR3 protein results from TCRdb running MiXCR on the immunoSEQ multiplex PCR reads. Among about 150,000 distinct CDR3 sequences listed, approximately 93% were seen once. The sequenced material came from CD8+ T cells from PBMCs. Receptor source: a human donor with multiple sclerosis.

In DNA, the CDR3 is TGTGCCAGCAGTTCCAGCCGTCGGGACAAAGAGACCCAGTACTTC. Protein product: CASSSSRRDKETQYF. This rearrangement joins TRBV28 to TRBJ2-5; maybe TRBD1 (6 bases). The CDR3 loop spans 15 amino acids. V dropped 4 bases and J dropped 3 bases, with 15 bases sitting between them. In germline, CDR1 is MDHEN, CDR2 SYDVKM.

The chain recombines TRBV18 with TRBJ1-2; 7 nucleotides line up with TRBD1. Germline V gives CDR1 KGHSH, CDR2 LQKENI. With V trimmed by 3 bases and J by 4 bases, 5 bases remained unmatched. The CDR3 length is 14 residues. The CDR3 loop reads CASSPGQQPYGYTF. The CDR3 DNA follows: TGTGCCAGCTCACCGGGACAGCAACCCTATGGCTACACCTTC. Full variable domain (missing parts from reference TRBV18 and TRBJ1-2): NAGVMQNPRHLVRRRGQEARLRCSPMKGHSHVYWYRQLPEEGLKFMVYLQKENIIDESGMPKERFSAEFPKEGPSILRIQQVVRGDSAAYFCASSPGQQPYGYTFGSGTRLTVV.

In the case of this clonotype: The limits of the CDR3 on the DNA are not certain, so only TCRdb's listed CDR3 is given. The J gene is TRBJ1-6, the V gene TRBV5-6; TRBD1, the table's D call, lacks a check against the DNA. Looked up from germline, CDR1 is SGHDT and CDR2 is YYEEEE. The CDR3 is 14 amino acids long, termini counted. CDR3 sequence reads: CASSFGTGTAPVYF.

This chain uses TRBV30 with TRBJ1-5; D not resolved. Trimming removed 0 bases at V and 3 bases at J, with 9 bases between. There are 14 residues in the CDR3. Per the germline V gene, CDR1 is GTSNPN and CDR2 is SVGIG (reference sequence). The chain's CDR3 is CAWSVGLNNQPQHF. The CDR3 coding sequence is TGTGCCTGGAGTGTAGGTCTGAACAATCAGCCCCAGCATTTT.

The V gene is TRBV15, the J gene TRBJ2-3; 10 nucleotides match TRBD2. The CDR3 covers 16 residues. In germline, CDR1 is LNHNV, CDR2 YYDKDF (reference sequence). The V segment lost 5 bases and the J segment 1 base; nucleotides outside the gene matches: 6. The CDR3 loop reads CATSEERGGRTDTQYF. The CDR3 DNA is TGTGCCACCAGCGAGGAGCGGGGGGGGCGCACAGATACGCAGTATTTT.

The chain has TRBV12-3 or TRBV12-4 and TRBJ1-1; D is perhaps TRBD1 (5 bases). The CDR3 contains 11 residues. Trimming shortened V by 11 bases and J by 8 bases, and 15 bases separated the two germline ends. The CDR3: CAVLVGGEAFF. CDR3 bases: TGTGCCGTGCTGGTGGGGGGAGAAGCTTTCTTT.

The chain has TRBV20-1 and TRBJ2-7; the D is unclear. V was shortened by 1 base and J by 4 bases, with 5 bases between the two germline ends. The CDR3 runs to 11 residues. From germline, CDR1 is DFQATT and CDR2 SNEGSKA (reference sequence). The CDR3 sequence: CSARVPYEQYF. DNA of the CDR3: TGCAGTGCTAGAGTACCTTACGAGCAGTACTTC.

The chain uses TRBV30 and TRBJ1-3; weak D call: TRBD1 (5 bases). The CDR3 totals 14 residues. Germline CDR1 is GTSNPN and CDR2 is SVGIG (reference sequence). V lost 5 bases and J lost 0, with 11 bases in between. The CDR3 here is CAWGGSYSGNTIYF. Written as DNA, the CDR3 is TGTGCCTGGGGGGGATCCTACTCTGGAAACACCATATATTTT.